This is a list of T cell receptor beta chains from one sample in a study of OX40 agonist ivuxolimab in advanced cancers. Sequencing used immunoSEQ multiplex PCR; TCRdb keeps in-frame clones, though not all of them. The sample records more than 95,000 clones, roughly 90% being singletons. Sequencing used CD4+ or CD8+ T cells sorted from blood, obtained in a trial of the OX40 agonist ivuxolimab. The receptors here all came from an adult with an advanced solid tumor such as melanoma, head and neck, liver or kidney cancer. Both conserved end residues are part of each CDR3. Fields, in order: J gene, V gene, D gene, CDR3 protein. D genes are given only for firm matches.

>TRBJ2-1|TRBV6-5|-
CASSFRYSNGVNEQFF
>TRBJ1-4|TRBV2|-
CASRGGPAGNEKLFF
>TRBJ1-1|TRBV28|-
CASSFATINTEAFF
>TRBJ2-4|TRBV5-1|-
CASSLASLGSNIQYF
>TRBJ1-3|TRBV18|-
CASSPPGSAGNTIYF
>TRBJ1-5|TRBV7-2|-
CASSLTGNNQPQHF
>TRBJ2-7|TRBV7-8|-
CASSLPRAGSYEQYF
>TRBJ2-3|TRBV7-3|-
CASSLLGQPSTDTQYF
>TRBJ1-5|TRBV28|-
CASSLSVWENQPQHF
>TRBJ1-4|TRBV9|TRBD1
CASSPNHRGKLFF
>TRBJ2-2|TRBV14|-
CASSRSQLANTGELFF
>TRBJ2-3|TRBV5-4|TRBD2
CASSLAVTSGIDTQYF
>TRBJ2-2|TRBV7-3|TRBD2
CASSSRGGLAGTGELFF
>TRBJ2-7|TRBV11-3|TRBD2
CASSPTSGSYEQYF
>TRBJ1-3|TRBV6-5|-
CASSYSGQLPGNTIYF
>-|TRBV9|-
CASAPRGRAYEQYF
>TRBJ2-7|TRBV7-9|-
CASSLTGTDEQYF
>TRBJ1-3|TRBV11-3|-
CASSYLRGAGNTIYF
>TRBJ2-3|TRBV28|TRBD1
CASSFRQGLADTQYF
>TRBJ1-5|TRBV18|TRBD1
CASSPSTGGNQPQHF
>TRBJ2-7|TRBV7-2|-
CASSLGLGVAYEQYF
>TRBJ1-1|TRBV9|-
CASSVNTQNTEAFF
>TRBJ2-7|TRBV28|TRBD1
CASTTSGTAYEQYF
>TRBJ2-1|TRBV19|TRBD2
CASRAGGTSSYNEQFF
>TRBJ1-2|TRBV19|-
CASSIDLRLRDYTF
>TRBJ1-1|TRBV28|-
CASQTNGGRRRNTEAFF
>TRBJ1-5|TRBV21-1|-
CANLRAGDQPQHF
>TRBJ1-5|TRBV4-1|-
CASSPTSGDRSYNQPQHF
>TRBJ1-5|TRBV27|-
CASSLSFWGLNQPQHF
>TRBJ1-5|TRBV2|-
CASREREGRPQHF
>TRBJ1-5|TRBV7-6|TRBD1
CASSMTGGNQPQHF
>TRBJ1-4|TRBV10-2|TRBD1
CASSGQGSREKLFF
>TRBJ1-5|TRBV6-1|-
CASSARLQRGQPQHF
>TRBJ1-4|TRBV5-1|-
CASSPSGTTNEKLFF
>TRBJ2-1|TRBV4-2|-
CASSLEVGTRTYNEQFF
>TRBJ2-5|TRBV28|-
CASSPHNQETQYF
>TRBJ1-5|TRBV19|-
CASSISRVRWPQHF
>TRBJ2-1|TRBV7-8|-
CASSLGGPYNEQFF
>TRBJ2-5|TRBV11-3|-
CASSRRGETQYF
>TRBJ1-5|TRBV2|TRBD1
CASSVGGGPYSNQPQHF
>TRBJ1-2|TRBV12-5|TRBD1
CARGTGEVYYGYTF
>TRBJ1-4|TRBV18|-
CASSSQLMTDEKLFF
>TRBJ2-1|TRBV9|TRBD1
CASSDPDRDNNEQFF
>TRBJ2-1|TRBV6-5|TRBD2
CASSYEAGVLNEQFF